Each of the 12 T cell receptor beta chains below was sequenced from the same sample in a study of Ad26.COV2.S vaccination and SARS-CoV-2 variants. Some clones are missing from TCRdb's copy, which holds only in-frame ones; the method was immunoSEQ multiplex PCR. The sample has 290,000 or so clones, approximately 89% seen once. Sample treatment: over 15 received Ad26.COV2.S at low or high dose, single or two shots; five or six received placebo; per-sample allocation not given. Material that was analyzed had been drawn on day 63 after the first vaccine or placebo injection. Sequenced material: peripheral blood, taken in a trial of Ad26.COV2.S vaccine versus placebo. These receptors were taken from a person between 18 and 65 years old who received the Ad26.COV2.S COVID-19 vaccine or a placebo.

The rearrangement links TRBV7-9 to TRBJ1-2, with D uncertain. The V end was cut by 0 bases, the J end by 0 bases, with 2 bases between. Germline V gene lookup returns CDR1 SEHNR and CDR2 FQNEAQ (reference sequence). The CDR3 contains 13 residues. The CDR3 region is CASSLAANYGYTF. In nucleotides, the CDR3 is TGTGCCAGCAGCTTAGCAGCTAACTATGGCTACACCTTC.

The chain has TRBV30 and TRBJ1-1; a weak D match, TRBD1 (6 bases). The germline V and J ends were trimmed by 7 bases and 4 bases, with 13 bases remaining between them. The CDR3 totals 12 residues. Per germline, CDR1 GTSNPN and CDR2 SVGIG (reference sequence). The CDR3 DNA is TGTGCCTTTAACAGGGCAGGCACTGAAGCTTTCTTT. Residues: CAFNRAGTEAFF.

V and J are TRBV5-1 and TRBJ2-1; TRBD2 matches at 11 bases. The CDR3 extends over 16 amino acids. The V gene end was trimmed by 0 bases and the J gene end by 4 bases; junction bases not matched to a gene: 3. Looked up from germline, CDR1 is SGHRS and CDR2 is YFSETQ. CDR3 sequence reads: CASSLEASGRYNEQFF. The CDR3 DNA reads TGCGCCAGCAGCTTGGAGGCTAGCGGGAGGTACAATGAGCAGTTCTTC.

V gene TRBV10-3 combines with J gene TRBJ1-1, with D maybe TRBD1 (5 bases). Germline lookup yields CDR1 ENHRY and CDR2 SYGVKD. Trimming removed 1 base at V and 5 bases at J, with 17 bases between. The CDR3 runs 16 residues. For the CDR3, the DNA is TGTGCCATCAGTGAGTTTCAGACCGAGTCAGGGACTGAAGCTTTCTTT. Translating it yields CAISEFQTESGTEAFF.

The V call is TRBV5-6, the J call TRBJ1-4, with D uncertain. The CDR3 totals 17 residues. Between the trimmed V and J ends, which lost 2 bases and 0 bases, there was a span of 14 bases. Germline loops: CDR1 SGHDT, CDR2 YYEEEE. CDR3 sequence: CASSLFEGVSTNEKLFF. Here the CDR3 DNA reads TGTGCCAGCAGCTTATTTGAGGGAGTCTCAACTAATGAAAAACTGTTTTTT.

This clone has only a few counts. The chain is built from TRBV16 and TRBJ1-1; TRBD1 matches 8 bases. Per the germline V gene, CDR1 is KGHSY and CDR2 is FQNENV. The J segment lost 4 bases and the V segment lost 7 bases, leaving 11 bases of the junction unmatched. This CDR3 spans 15 amino acids. CDR3 coding DNA: TGTGCCAGCATTTCGCCCGACAGGGGAATCACTGAAGCTTTCTTT. Amino acid sequence: CASISPDRGITEAFF.

V usage is TRBV5-1 and J usage is TRBJ2-7; a weak D match, TRBD2 (6 bases). V shed 4 bases and J shed 2 bases, with 19 bases lying between them. This CDR3 has 16 residues. Germline V gives CDR1 SGHRS, CDR2 YFSETQ. The CDR3 loop is CASSRGGRGRPYEQYF. The CDR3 bases are TGCGCCAGCAGCCGGGGCGGGCGGGGCCGACCCTACGAGCAGTACTTC. Together with reference TRBV5-1 and TRBJ2-7, the CDR3 gives the full variable domain: KAGVTQTPRYLIKTRGQQVTLSCSPISGHRSVSWYQQTPGQGLQFLFEYFSETQRNKGNFPGRFSGRQFSNSRSEMNVSTLELGDSALYLCASSRGGRGRPYEQYFGPGTRLTVT.

V usage is TRBV25-1 and J usage is TRBJ1-4; D is ambiguous. CDR1 and CDR2 (germline): MGHDK, SYGVNS. V was shortened by 2 bases and J by 11 bases, with 9 bases between the two germline ends. The CDR3 contains 12 residues. CDR3 sequence: CASSEVGGKLFF. CDR3 nucleotide sequence: TGTGCCAGCAGTGAAGTGGGAGGGAAACTGTTTTTT.

This rearrangement joins TRBV30 to TRBJ2-7; no clear D gene. Germline CDR1 and CDR2: GTSNPN and SVGIG (reference sequence). The CDR3 has 11 amino acids. Trimming took 5 bases from V and 5 from J, leaving 10 bases between them. The CDR3 DNA sequence: TGTGCCTGGTCTTGGATGGACGAGCAGTACTTC. Translated, it gives CAWSWMDEQYF.

This clone was counted once. The chain couples TRBV2 to TRBJ1-5; 7 bases line up with TRBD1. J lost 7 bases, V lost 8 bases, and 11 bases had no gene match. Per the germline V gene, CDR1 is SNHLY and CDR2 is FYNNEI. CDR3 length: 14 amino acids. CDR3 region: CASRRDSPHQPQHF. CDR3 coding DNA: TGTGCCAGCCGGAGGGACAGCCCTCACCAGCCCCAGCATTTT.

To note about this clone: Different DNA sequences within this sample yield the same CDR3. The genes are TRBV5-1 and TRBJ2-5, with D possibly TRBD2 on 6 matching bases. V shed 0 bases and J shed 1 base, with 10 bases lying between them. The CDR3 extends over 15 amino acids. Germline V CDR1 and CDR2: SGHRS, YFSETQ. Here the CDR3 DNA reads TGCGCCAGCAGCTTGGGCCCCGGGGGCCAAGAGACCCAGTACTTC. Translation gives CASSLGPGGQETQYF.

In DNA, the CDR3 is TGTGCCATCACCCCGGACAGGGGGGCTGAAGCTTTCTTT. This sequence encodes CAITPDRGAEAFF. The V and J genes are TRBV10-3 and TRBJ1-1; 10 bases line up with TRBD1. The CDR3 covers 13 residues. CDR1 is ENHRY and CDR2 is SYGVKD in the germline V gene. With 7 bases clipped from V and 6 bases from J, the junction kept 5 bases outside the gene matches.